This TCR beta chain was sequenced for a study of blood T cell repertoires in COVID-19. Overall study: From T cells, B-cell-depleted T cells, or PBMCs came the material, which was cDNA or gDNA.

Those who participated ranged in age from roughly 18 to 89 years and resided in around 22 US areas. Participant-reported clinical history was the basis for cohort assignment. Recovered Cohort 3 donors showed two negative PCRs, clearance, or symptom resolution. The CDR3 loop spans 18 amino acids. Per germline, CDR1 ENHRY and CDR2 SYGVKD. V lost 3 bases and J lost 2, with 20 bases in between. Sequenced by immunoSEQ multiplex PCR; TCRdb stores in-frame clones only, minus some. The profile shows approximately 220,000 clones, about 87% of them singletons. The origin of this receptor is a woman in her 30s who had recovered from COVID-19. The chain combines TRBV10-3 with TRBJ2-1, with a weak D call TRBD1 (6 bases). The sample comprised PBMCs or T cells enriched from blood (not recorded which). The CDR3 nucleotides read TGTGCCATCAGTGACCCTGGCAGCCCGGACAGAGCCTACAATGAGCAGTTCTTC. Encoded protein: CAISDPGSPDRAYNEQFF.